Here is one T cell receptor (beta chain) with its context. The sequenced template was cDNA made from the entire isolated RNA. The repertoire was sequenced with immunoSEQ multiplex PCR; TCRdb's copy has only in-frame clones and lacks some. The table records 300,000 to 350,000 clones, roughly a fifth of them present only once. V was pared by 4 bases and J by 3 bases, with 8 bases of the junction left unmatched. Germline V CDR1 and CDR2: ENHRY, SYGVKD. The CDR3 runs 16 residues. The sample belongs to a study of beta chain features in type 1 diabetes. Via the markers CD45RO/CCR7/CD25/CD127/CD95/CD27, stem cell-like memory, regulatory, central memory and naive CD4+ cells were sorted.

The J gene is TRBJ2-5, the V gene TRBV10-3; 10 bases match TRBD2. The sequenced sample consisted of naive CD4+ T cells from blood. This sequence originates from a woman aged 18-29 years in good health. The CDR3 region is CAISGVASGSEETQYF. CDR3 sequence (DNA): TGTGCCATCAGTGGGGTGGCTAGCGGGAGTGAAGAGACCCAGTACTTC.